Listed here are 10 T cell receptor beta chains from one sample, sequenced in a study of CXCR3-negative and CXCR3-positive naive CD8 T cells (dated by TCRdb to about 2019). Sequencing instrument: NextSeq 550. The Human TCR Profiling Kit (MiLaboratory) was used to prepare UMI-labeled 5' RACE TRB cDNA libraries. Each CDR3 protein sequence appears as one entry after TCRdb reprocessed the reads, and no DNA is included. The sample table includes about 40,000 distinct CDR3 sequences. The ten largest clonotypes hold approximately 7.7% of the sample. Sequencing was carried out using memory CD8+ T cells from blood. The sample's cell subset or site label is to be understood as: conventional CD8+ memory T cells (TMEM), sorted as controls. These TCRs come from a human donor in good health. Some clones in this sample may be carry-over from other donors' samples.

V is TRBV29-1 and J is TRBJ2-1. CDR3 length equals 14 residues. Germline assignment: CDR1 SQVTM and CDR2 ANQGSEA. CDR3 in amino acids: CSVEASSSYNEQFF.

The rearrangement links TRBV6-5 to TRBJ2-3; TCRdb outputs TRBD2, but without DNA this stays unchecked. CDR1 and CDR2 (germline): MNHEY, SVGAGI. The length of the CDR3 is 19 residues. CDR3 residues: CASSYRSSGGIGRADTQYF.

The chain recombines TRBV29-1 with TRBJ2-1; TCRdb returns TRBD1, unconfirmable since there is no DNA. The CDR3 consists of 16 residues. Germline CDR1 is SQVTM and CDR2 is ANQGSEA. CDR3 amino acids: CSVEVWGPRSHNEQFF.

The chain recombines TRBV4-1 with TRBJ1-5; TCRdb reports TRBD1, a call that lacks DNA to check it against. The germline gives CDR1 MGHRA, CDR2 YSYEKL. CDR3 size: 14 residues. CDR3 protein: CASSPGDLNQPQHF.

V and J are TRBV5-1 and TRBJ2-7; TCRdb designates TRBD1, a call that cannot be tested without DNA. The CDR3 covers 14 residues. Germline loops: CDR1 SGHRS, CDR2 YFSETQ. The CDR3 is CASSLLPGVHEQYF.

This chain uses TRBV6-2 or TRBV6-3 with TRBJ1-1. The CDR3 loop spans 13 amino acids. Germline V gene sequence: CDR1 MNHEY, CDR2 SVGEGT. This chain's CDR3 is CASSYFTFTEAFF.

This chain links TRBV29-1 with TRBJ2-1; TCRdb calls TRBD2, which cannot be checked without DNA. CDR3 length: 16 residues. Germline CDR1 is SQVTM and CDR2 is ANQGSEA. The CDR3 loop reads CSVEKPSWNLAVEQFF.

This chain links TRBV27 with TRBJ1-5. The V gene's germline CDR1 is MNHEY and CDR2 SMNVEV (reference sequence). The CDR3 covers 15 residues. CDR3 residues: CASSLVWDFSQPQHF.

The chain joins TRBV5-1 to TRBJ2-7; there is no DNA to check the TCRdb D call of TRBD1. Germline CDR1 reads SGHRS; CDR2 reads YFSETQ. There are 14 residues in the CDR3. CDR3 residues: CASSLSGRGDEQYF.

V usage is TRBV5-4 and J usage is TRBJ1-1; checking the TCRdb D call of TRBD1 is not possible without DNA. Germline CDR1 and CDR2: SGHNT and YYREEE (reference sequence). The CDR3 extends over 13 amino acids. Here the CDR3 reads CASSVRGNTEAFF.